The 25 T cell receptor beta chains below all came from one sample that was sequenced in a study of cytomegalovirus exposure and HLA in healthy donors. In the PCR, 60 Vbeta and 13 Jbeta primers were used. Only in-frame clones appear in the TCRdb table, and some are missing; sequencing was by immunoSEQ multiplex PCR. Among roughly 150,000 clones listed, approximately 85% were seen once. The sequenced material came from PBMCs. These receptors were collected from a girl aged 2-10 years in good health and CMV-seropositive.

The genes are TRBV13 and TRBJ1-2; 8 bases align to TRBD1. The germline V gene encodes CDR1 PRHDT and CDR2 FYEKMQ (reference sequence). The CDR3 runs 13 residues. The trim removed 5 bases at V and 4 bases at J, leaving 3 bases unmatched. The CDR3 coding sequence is TGTGCCAGCAGCCTACAGGGGGGCTATGGCTACACCTTC. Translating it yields CASSLQGGYGYTF.

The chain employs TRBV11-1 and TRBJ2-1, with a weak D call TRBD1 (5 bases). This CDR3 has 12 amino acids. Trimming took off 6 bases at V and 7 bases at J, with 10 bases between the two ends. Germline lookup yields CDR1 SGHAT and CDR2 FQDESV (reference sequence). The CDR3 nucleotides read TGTGCCAGCAGGTCCAGGGTGAATGAGCAGTTCTTC. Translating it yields CASRSRVNEQFF.

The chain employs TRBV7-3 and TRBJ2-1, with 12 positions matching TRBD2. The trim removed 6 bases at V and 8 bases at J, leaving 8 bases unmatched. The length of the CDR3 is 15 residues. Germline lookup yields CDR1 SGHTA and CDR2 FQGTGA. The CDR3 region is CASRASGRAVDEQFF. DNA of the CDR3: TGTGCCAGCAGGGCTAGCGGGAGGGCCGTCGATGAGCAGTTCTTC. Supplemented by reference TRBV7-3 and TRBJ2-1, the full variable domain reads GAGVSQTPSNKVTEKGKYVELRCDPISGHTALYWYRQSLGQGPEFLIYFQGTGAADDSGLPNDRFFAVRPEGSVSTLKIQRTERGDSAVYLCASRASGRAVDEQFFGPGTRLTVL.

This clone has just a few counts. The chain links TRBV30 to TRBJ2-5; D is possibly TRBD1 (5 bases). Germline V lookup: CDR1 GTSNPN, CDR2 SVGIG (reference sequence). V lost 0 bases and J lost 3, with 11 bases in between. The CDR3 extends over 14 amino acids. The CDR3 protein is CAWSVGYRKETQYF. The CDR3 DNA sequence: TGTGCCTGGAGTGTAGGTTACAGGAAAGAGACCCAGTACTTC.

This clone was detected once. Here the CDR3 reads CASSYGISEQYF. The DNA for the CDR3 is TGTGCCAGCAGCTATGGCATAAGCGAGCAGTACTTC. This rearrangement joins TRBV13 to TRBJ2-7, with D unclear. Trimming pared 4 bases from V and 6 bases from J, leaving 10 bases between. The V gene's germline CDR1 is PRHDT and CDR2 FYEKMQ (reference sequence). The CDR3 totals 12 residues.

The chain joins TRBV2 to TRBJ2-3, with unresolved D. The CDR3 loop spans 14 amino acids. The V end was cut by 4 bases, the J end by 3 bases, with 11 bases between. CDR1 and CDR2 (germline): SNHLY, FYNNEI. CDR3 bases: TGTGCCAGCAGTGGTAATAGTCCAACAGATACGCAGTATTTT. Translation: CASSGNSPTDTQYF.

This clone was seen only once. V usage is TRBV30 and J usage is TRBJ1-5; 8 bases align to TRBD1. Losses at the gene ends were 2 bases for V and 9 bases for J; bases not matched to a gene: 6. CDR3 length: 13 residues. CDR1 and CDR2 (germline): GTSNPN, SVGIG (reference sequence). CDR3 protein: CAWSPDRVGPQHF. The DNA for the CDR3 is TGTGCCTGGAGTCCGGACAGGGTGGGGCCCCAGCATTTT. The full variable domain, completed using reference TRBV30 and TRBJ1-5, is SQTIHQWPATLVQPVGSPLSLECTVEGTSNPNLYWYRQAAGRGLQLLFYSVGIGQISSEVPQNLSASRPQDRQFILSSKKLLLSDSGFYLCAWSPDRVGPQHFGDGTRLSIL.

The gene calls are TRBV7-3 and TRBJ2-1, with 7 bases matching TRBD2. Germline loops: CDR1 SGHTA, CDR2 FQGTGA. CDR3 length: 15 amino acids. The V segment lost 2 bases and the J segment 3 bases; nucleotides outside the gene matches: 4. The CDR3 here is CASSLERGNYNEQFF. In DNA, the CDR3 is TGTGCCAGCAGCTTAGAGCGGGGCAACTACAATGAGCAGTTCTTC.

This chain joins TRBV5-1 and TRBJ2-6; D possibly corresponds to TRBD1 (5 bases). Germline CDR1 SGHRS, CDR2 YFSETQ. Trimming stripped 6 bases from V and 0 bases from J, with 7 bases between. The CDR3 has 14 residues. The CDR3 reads CASNTGSGANVLTF. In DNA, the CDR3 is TGCGCCAGCAATACAGGCTCTGGGGCCAACGTCCTGACTTTC.

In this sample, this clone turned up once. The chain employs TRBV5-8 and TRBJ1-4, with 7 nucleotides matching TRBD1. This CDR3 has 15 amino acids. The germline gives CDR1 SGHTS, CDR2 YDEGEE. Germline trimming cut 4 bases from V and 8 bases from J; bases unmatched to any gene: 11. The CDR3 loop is CASSPQDRSGEKLFF. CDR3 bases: TGTGCCAGCAGCCCACAGGACAGGAGCGGCGAAAAACTGTTTTTT. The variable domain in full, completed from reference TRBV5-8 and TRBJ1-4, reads EAGVTQSPTHLIKTRGQQATLRCSPISGHTSVYWYQQALGLGLQFLLWYDEGEERNRGNFPPRFSGRQFPNYSSELNVNALELEDSALYLCASSPQDRSGEKLFFGSGTQLSVL.

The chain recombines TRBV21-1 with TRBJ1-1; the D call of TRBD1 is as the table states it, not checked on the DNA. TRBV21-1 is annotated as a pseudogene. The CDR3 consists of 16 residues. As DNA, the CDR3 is TGTGCCAGCAGCTCCCGAGGGGGGACAGTCAACACTGAAGCTTTCTTT. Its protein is CASSSRGGTVNTEAFF.

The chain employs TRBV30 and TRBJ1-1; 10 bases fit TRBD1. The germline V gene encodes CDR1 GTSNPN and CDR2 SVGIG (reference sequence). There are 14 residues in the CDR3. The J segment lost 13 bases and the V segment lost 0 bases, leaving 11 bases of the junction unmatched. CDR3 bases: TGTGCCTGGAGTGTACCACGGGACAGGGGAATCGGTTTCTTT. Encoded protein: CAWSVPRDRGIGFF. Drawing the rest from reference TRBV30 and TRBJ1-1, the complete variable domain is SQTIHQWPATLVQPVGSPLSLECTVEGTSNPNLYWYRQAAGRGLQLLFYSVGIGQISSEVPQNLSASRPQDRQFILSSKKLLLSDSGFYLCAWSVPRDRGIGFFGQGTRLTVV.

CDR3 in DNA: TGTGCCAGCAGATCGAGGGGGCGCGGTTACAATGAGCAGTTCTTC. Protein: CASRSRGRGYNEQFF. The chain links TRBV28 to TRBJ2-1; TRBD1 matches 7 bases. CDR1 and CDR2 from the germline V gene are MDHEN and SYDVKM. The CDR3 covers 15 residues. The junction had 9 bases not matched to a gene; V was cut back by 6 bases and J by 4 bases.

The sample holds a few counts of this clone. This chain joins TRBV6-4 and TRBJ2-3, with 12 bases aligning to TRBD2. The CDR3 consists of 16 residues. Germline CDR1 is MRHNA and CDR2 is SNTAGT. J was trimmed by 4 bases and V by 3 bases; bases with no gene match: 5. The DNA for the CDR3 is TGTGCCAGCAGTGATCGCCTAGCGGGAGGGGCAGATACGCAGTATTTT. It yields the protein CASSDRLAGGADTQYF.

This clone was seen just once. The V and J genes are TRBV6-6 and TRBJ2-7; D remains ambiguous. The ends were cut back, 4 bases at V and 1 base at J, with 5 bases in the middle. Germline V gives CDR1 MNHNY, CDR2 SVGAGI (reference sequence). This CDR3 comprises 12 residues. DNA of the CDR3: TGTGCCAGCAGTTTAGCTTCCTACGAGCAGTACTTC. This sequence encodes CASSLASYEQYF.

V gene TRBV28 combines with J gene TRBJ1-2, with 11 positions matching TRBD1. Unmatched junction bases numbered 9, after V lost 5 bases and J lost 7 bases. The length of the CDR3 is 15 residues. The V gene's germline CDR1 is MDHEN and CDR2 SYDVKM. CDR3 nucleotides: TGTGCCAGCAGTCCTCGACGGACAGGGGGCGGTGGCTACACCTTC. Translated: CASSPRRTGGGGYTF.

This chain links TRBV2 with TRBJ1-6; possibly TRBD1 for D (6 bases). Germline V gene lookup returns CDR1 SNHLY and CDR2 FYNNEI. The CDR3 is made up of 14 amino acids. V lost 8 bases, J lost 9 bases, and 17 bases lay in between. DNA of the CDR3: TGTGCCAGCGGGGGAGGGGGTAGAGGTTCACCCCTCCACTTT. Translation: CASGGGGRGSPLHF.

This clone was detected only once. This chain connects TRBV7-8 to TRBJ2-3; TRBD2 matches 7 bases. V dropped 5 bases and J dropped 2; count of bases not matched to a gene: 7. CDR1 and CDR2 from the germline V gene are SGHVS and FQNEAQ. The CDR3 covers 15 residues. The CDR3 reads CASSQGAGLTDTQYF. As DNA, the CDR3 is TGTGCCAGCAGCCAGGGAGCGGGACTCACAGATACGCAGTATTTT.

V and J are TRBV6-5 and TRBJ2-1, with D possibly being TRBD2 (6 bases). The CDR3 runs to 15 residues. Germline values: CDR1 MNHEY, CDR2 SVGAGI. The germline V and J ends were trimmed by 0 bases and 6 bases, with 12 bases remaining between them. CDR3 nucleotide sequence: TGTGCCAGCAGTTACTCTAGGGACTGGAGCAATGAGCAGTTCTTC. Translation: CASSYSRDWSNEQFF.

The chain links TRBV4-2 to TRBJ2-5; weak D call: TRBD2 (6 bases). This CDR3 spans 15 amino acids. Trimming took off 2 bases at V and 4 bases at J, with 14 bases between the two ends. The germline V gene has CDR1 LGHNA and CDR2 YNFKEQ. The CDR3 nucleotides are TGTGCCAGCAGCCAATCCGGACTAAGTGGAGAGACCCAGTACTTC. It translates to CASSQSGLSGETQYF.

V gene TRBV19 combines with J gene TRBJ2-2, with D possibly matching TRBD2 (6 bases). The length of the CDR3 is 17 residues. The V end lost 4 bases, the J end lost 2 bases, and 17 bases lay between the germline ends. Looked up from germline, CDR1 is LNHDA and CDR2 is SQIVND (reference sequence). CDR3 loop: CASSKVYSGTNTGELFF. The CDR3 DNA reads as TGTGCCAGTAGTAAAGTCTATAGCGGAACCAACACCGGGGAGCTGTTTTTT.

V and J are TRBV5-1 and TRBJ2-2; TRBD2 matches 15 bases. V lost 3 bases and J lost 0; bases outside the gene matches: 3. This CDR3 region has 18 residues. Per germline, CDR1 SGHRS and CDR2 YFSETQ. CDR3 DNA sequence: TGCGCCAGCAGCTGGGGACTAGCGGGAGGCCCGAACACCGGGGAGCTGTTTTTT. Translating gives CASSWGLAGGPNTGELFF.

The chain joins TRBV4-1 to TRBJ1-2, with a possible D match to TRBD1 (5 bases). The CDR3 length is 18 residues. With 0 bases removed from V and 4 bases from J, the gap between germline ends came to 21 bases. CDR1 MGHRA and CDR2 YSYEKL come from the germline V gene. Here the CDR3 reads CASSQDRAGQGSLYGYTF. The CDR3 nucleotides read TGCGCCAGCAGCCAAGATCGCGCCGGGCAGGGCAGCCTCTATGGCTACACCTTC.

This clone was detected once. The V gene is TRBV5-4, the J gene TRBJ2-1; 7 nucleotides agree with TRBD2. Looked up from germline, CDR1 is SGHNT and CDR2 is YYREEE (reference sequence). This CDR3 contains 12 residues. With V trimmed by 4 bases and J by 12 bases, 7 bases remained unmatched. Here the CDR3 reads CASSPQRDRQFF. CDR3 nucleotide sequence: TGTGCCAGCAGCCCTCAGCGGGACCGGCAGTTCTTC.

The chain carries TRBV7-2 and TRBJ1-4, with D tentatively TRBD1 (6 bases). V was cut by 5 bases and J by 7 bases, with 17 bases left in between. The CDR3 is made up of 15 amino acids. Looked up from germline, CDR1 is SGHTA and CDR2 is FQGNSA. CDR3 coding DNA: TGTGCCAGCAGCCGAGGGGGGGCCCATGGTGAAAAACTGTTTTTT. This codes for CASSRGGAHGEKLFF.